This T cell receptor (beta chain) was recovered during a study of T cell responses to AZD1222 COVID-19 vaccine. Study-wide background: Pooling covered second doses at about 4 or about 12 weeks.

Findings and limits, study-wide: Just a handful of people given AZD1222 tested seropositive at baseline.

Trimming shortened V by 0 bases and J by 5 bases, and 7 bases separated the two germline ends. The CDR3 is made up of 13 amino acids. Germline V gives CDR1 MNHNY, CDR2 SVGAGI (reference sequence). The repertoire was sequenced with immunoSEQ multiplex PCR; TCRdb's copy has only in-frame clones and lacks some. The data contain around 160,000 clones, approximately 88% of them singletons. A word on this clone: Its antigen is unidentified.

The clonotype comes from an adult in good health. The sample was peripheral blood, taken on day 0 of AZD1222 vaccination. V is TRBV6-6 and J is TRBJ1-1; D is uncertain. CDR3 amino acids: CASSYSGRTEAFF. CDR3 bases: TGTGCCAGCAGTTACTCCGGAAGAACTGAAGCTTTCTTT.